A selection of T cell receptor beta chains follows, all from one sample in a study of T-cell memory formation after mild COVID-19. TCRdb used MiXCR to reprocess the 5' RACE reads, holding one entry per CDR3 protein. The sample shows hundreds of thousands of distinct CDR3 sequences, approximately 14% of them seen only once. Material for sequencing was PBMCs or a T cell subset sorted from them (not recorded which). The receptors stem from a man younger than 35 who had mild COVID-19 (a few samples of this study predate the infection). Cell type and time point are not known. Each CDR3 is given with its conserved first and last residue. D genes are given only for firm matches. Not every row has a clone size; where given, it reads once, few, many or a size class.

v_call,j_call,clone_size,d_call,cdr3_aa,cdr3_nt
TRBV12-3/TRBV12-4,TRBJ2-1,NA,TRBD1,CASSPNGQGAYNEQFF,TGTGCCAGCAGTCCAAACGGACAGGGGGCCTACAATGAGCAGTTCTTC
TRBV2,TRBJ2-2,many,TRBD2,CASSVIAGGFTGELFF,TGTGCCAGCAGTGTCATAGCGGGGGGTTTCACCGGGGAGCTGTTTTTT
TRBV2,TRBJ2-5,many,TRBD1,CASSGTGGKETQYF,TGTGCCAGCAGCGGCACAGGGGGCAAGGAGACCCAGTACTTC
TRBV7-3,TRBJ2-2,NA,NA,CASSVSITGELFF,TGTGCCAGCAGCGTCTCTATCACCGGGGAGCTGTTTTTT
TRBV7-2,TRBJ2-3,many,TRBD2,CASSLRASGGAWDTQYF,TGTGCCAGCAGCTTAAGGGCTAGCGGGGGGGCCTGGGATACGCAGTATTTT
TRBV20-1,TRBJ2-1,NA,TRBD2,CSARRTSGLSSYNEQFF,TGCAGTGCTAGGAGGACTAGCGGCTTATCTTCCTACAATGAGCAGTTCTTC
TRBV11-1,TRBJ2-7,NA,NA,CASSWDPGDEQYF,TGTGCCAGCAGCTGGGACCCCGGGGACGAGCAGTACTTC
TRBV20-1,TRBJ2-1,NA,TRBD1,CSARARQGEGNEQFF,TGCAGTGCTAGAGCCCGACAGGGAGAGGGCAATGAGCAGTTCTTC
TRBV28,TRBJ1-1,NA,NA,CASTEKMDTEAFF,TGTGCCAGCACCGAGAAGATGGACACTGAAGCTTTCTTT
TRBV12-3/TRBV12-4,TRBJ2-2,many,NA,CASSLNSNTGELFF,TGTGCCAGCAGTTTGAACAGTAACACCGGGGAGCTGTTTTTT
TRBV10-3,TRBJ1-3,few,NA,CAISESGRYGARNTIYF,TGTGCCATCAGTGAGTCGGGAAGATACGGCGCAAGAAACACCATATATTTT
TRBV7-9,TRBJ2-3,NA,TRBD2,CASSLGSSGSRTDTQYF,TGTGCCAGCAGCTTGGGGAGTAGCGGGAGTAGGACAGATACGCAGTATTTT
TRBV7-9,TRBJ1-4,NA,NA,CASSSPTGLTNEKLFF,TGTGCCAGCAGCTCCCCTACGGGGCTCACTAATGAAAAACTGTTTTTT
TRBV3-1,TRBJ1-5,NA,NA,CASSQGGGNNQPQHF,TGTGCCAGCAGCCAGGGGGGGGGCAACAATCAGCCCCAGCATTTT
TRBV6-5,TRBJ1-3,NA,NA,CASSYTVTLGNTIYF,TGTGCCAGCAGTTACACGGTTACACTTGGAAACACCATATATTTT
TRBV29-1,TRBJ1-2,NA,NA,CSVEDVRQRGYTF,TGCAGCGTTGAAGATGTGAGGCAGCGGGGCTACACCTTC
TRBV10-3,TRBJ2-5,NA,NA,CAISESLGRMGETQYF,TGTGCCATCAGTGAGTCGTTGGGACGAATGGGGGAGACCCAGTACTTC
TRBV2,TRBJ2-3,NA,NA,CASSVDGGSTDTQYF,TGTGCCAGCAGTGTGGACGGGGGATCCACAGATACGCAGTATTTT
TRBV2,TRBJ2-1,NA,NA,CASSQEEGAYNEQFF,TGTGCCAGCAGCCAGGAGGAGGGGGCGTACAATGAGCAGTTCTTC
TRBV20-1,TRBJ1-2,few,NA,CSASEYRTNYGYTF,TGCAGTGCTAGCGAGTACAGGACTAACTATGGCTACACCTTC
TRBV15,TRBJ2-7,NA,TRBD2,CATSRASGGRTSYEQYF,TGTGCCACCAGCAGAGCCAGCGGGGGGCGGACCTCCTACGAGCAGTACTTC
TRBV15,TRBJ2-1,NA,NA,CATSRAGAGQLF,TGTGCCACCAGCAGAGCAGGGGCCGGCCAGCTCTTC
TRBV6-5,TRBJ2-1,NA,NA,CASSYGGAEIYNEQFF,TGTGCCAGCAGTTACGGGGGGGCGGAAATCTACAATGAGCAGTTCTTC
TRBV15,TRBJ1-2,NA,TRBD1,CATRPVGQYGGYTF,TGTGCCACCAGGCCGGTGGGACAGTACGGGGGCTACACCTTC
TRBV7-8,TRBJ2-5,few,TRBD1,CASSLWDRQETQYF,TGTGCCAGCAGCTTATGGGACAGACAAGAGACCCAGTACTTC
TRBV20-1,TRBJ2-5,many,TRBD2,CSASPSGGAQETQYF,TGCAGTGCTAGTCCTAGCGGGGGGGCCCAAGAGACCCAGTACTTC
TRBV5-1,TRBJ1-2,NA,NA,CASRLTGAPYGYTF,TGCGCCAGCAGACTCACAGGAGCCCCCTATGGCTACACCTTC
TRBV4-1,TRBJ1-5,NA,NA,CASSLSAGYQPQHF,TGCGCCAGCAGCTTAAGTGCGGGGTACCAGCCCCAGCATTTT
TRBV4-1,TRBJ1-6,NA,TRBD1,CASSQTRQGRSPLQF,TGCGCCAGCAGCCAAACGAGACAGGGTCGGTCACCCCTCCAATTT
TRBV24-1,TRBJ1-1,NA,NA,CATSDLTGRAFF,TGTGCCACCAGTGATTTGACAGGGAGGGCTTTCTTT
TRBV27,TRBJ1-1,few,NA,CASSPRAGRGNTEAFF,TGTGCCAGCAGTCCCCGGGCAGGTCGGGGGAACACTGAAGCTTTCTTT
TRBV7-2,TRBJ2-5,NA,NA,CASSSDWGETQYF,TGTGCCAGCAGCTCGGACTGGGGGGAGACCCAGTACTTC
TRBV7-7,TRBJ2-1,NA,NA,CASSLGPQGYNEQFF,TGTGCTAGCAGCTTAGGGCCTCAGGGCTACAATGAGCAGTTCTTC
TRBV18,TRBJ2-3,NA,NA,CASSPSRAGTDTQYF,TGTGCCAGCTCACCCTCCCGGGCTGGGACCGATACGCAGTATTTT
TRBV29-1,TRBJ2-7,NA,NA,CSVEDTEAEQYF,TGCAGCGTTGAAGATACGGAGGCCGAGCAGTACTTC
TRBV7-2,TRBJ2-1,many,TRBD2,CASSRNGGRGYDEQFF,TGTGCCAGCAGCCGTAACGGGGGGAGAGGGTATGATGAGCAGTTCTTC
TRBV4-3,TRBJ2-5,few,NA,CASSQGGAGDETQYF,TGCGCCAGCAGCCAAGGGGGGGCGGGGGACGAGACCCAGTACTTC
TRBV20-1,TRBJ1-2,NA,NA,CSVRDYGYTF,TGCAGCGTAAGGGACTATGGCTACACCTTC
TRBV6-5,TRBJ1-5,many,TRBD1,CASSLTQGASNQPQHF,TGTGCCAGCAGCCTTACACAGGGGGCGAGCAATCAGCCCCAGCATTTT
TRBV12-3/TRBV12-4,TRBJ2-5,many,NA,CASSLAVQETQYF,TGTGCCAGCAGTTTAGCGGTTCAAGAGACCCAGTACTTC
TRBV6-5,TRBJ2-6,many,NA,CASSYDLSGANVLTF,TGTGCCAGCAGTTACGACCTCTCTGGGGCCAACGTCCTGACTTTC
TRBV6-5,TRBJ1-1,few,NA,CASSYGGSGVTEAFF,TGTGCCAGCAGTTACGGCGGCAGTGGGGTCACTGAAGCTTTCTTT
TRBV20-1,TRBJ2-1,NA,NA,CSARPGGNWQFF,TGCAGTGCTAGGCCCGGAGGGAACTGGCAGTTCTTC
TRBV9,TRBJ2-7,few,NA,CASSGDVLFREQYF,TGTGCCAGCAGCGGGGACGTATTATTCAGGGAGCAGTACTTC
TRBV4-1,TRBJ2-6,NA,NA,CASSQVERAGANVLTF,TGCGCCAGCAGCCAAGTCGAGCGGGCGGGGGCCAACGTCCTGACTTTC
TRBV6-5,TRBJ1-3,NA,TRBD1,CASRPDRDLGTIYF,TGTGCCAGCAGACCGGACAGGGATTTGGGTACCATATATTTT
TRBV12-5,TRBJ2-5,NA,NA,CASGLGPGQGQETQYF,TGTGCTAGTGGTCTTGGTCCGGGACAAGGTCAAGAGACCCAGTACTTC
TRBV7-2,TRBJ1-2,NA,NA,CASSLGWGRAYGYTF,TGTGCCAGCAGCTTAGGCTGGGGGCGAGCCTATGGCTACACCTTC
TRBV12-3/TRBV12-4,TRBJ2-1,many,TRBD2,CASRSGTSGANEQFF,TGTGCCAGCAGGTCCGGGACTAGCGGGGCCAATGAGCAGTTCTTC
TRBV18,TRBJ1-6,NA,NA,CASSPPHRSDSPLHF,TGTGCCAGCTCACCACCGCACAGGTCCGATTCACCCCTCCACTTT
TRBV6-1,TRBJ1-2,few,NA,CASRSTSNYGYTF,TGTGCCAGCAGGTCCACATCTAACTATGGCTACACCTTC
TRBV5-1,TRBJ1-4,many,NA,CASSFDSHNEKLFF,TGCGCCAGCAGCTTTGACAGCCACAATGAAAAACTGTTTTTT
TRBV29-1,TRBJ1-5,NA,NA,CSAGSRDQPQHF,TGCAGCGCGGGGTCCCGAGATCAGCCCCAGCATTTT